This entry concerns a single TCR beta chain. Its recognized antigen is unknown. The sample holds no much larger clone one base away, and base qualities are not on file. The immunoSEQ Assay, a bias-controlled multiplex PCR, was used to amplify TCRbeta CDR3 regions from genomic DNA. As for the original processing: Nucleated cell counts per sample were estimated from amplification of reference gene primers within the assay. To quantify the absolute abundance of each unique TCRbeta CDR3 rearrangement, sequence reads were collapsed and filtered. For each sample, productive Simpson clonality was calculated as the square root of Simpson's diversity index over productive rearrangements. Entries here come from immuneACCESS through TCRdb and include only in-frame sequences with V and J called. Some clones fail to appear in such tables; in the studies checked, an unresolved V gene covers under half of the shortfall, and the cause of the remainder is unknown. V and J calls and clone size are as listed in that table; D and trimming were resolved from the DNA. The sample data list roughly 400,000 clones, and 80% to 95% of these were observed just once. The top ten hold about 0.6% of the sample.

Participants in the prospective study were aged roughly 18 to 90 years, lived in over 20 United States geographic areas, and enrolled through a virtual design. In the prospective study, participants were assigned to cohorts based on the clinical history participants reported in a screening survey and a study questionnaire. ImmuneRACE Cohort 3 recovered participants were defined by two consecutive negative NP/OP PCR tests, healthcare professional clearance, or symptom resolution. Mobile phlebotomists in the prospective study collected whole blood, serum and a nasopharyngeal or oropharyngeal swab from every participant. Additional blood draws and questionnaires over an approximately 2-month period could optionally be provided by prospective study participants. Before DNA extraction, blood samples from the prospective study were shipped at room temperature or frozen. The entry originates in a study of blood T cell repertoires in COVID-19 (dated by TCRdb to the early 2020s). A note on the overall study: Samples covering the acute and convalescent phases of COVID-19 were provided by collaborators in the United States, Italy and Spain. Sample metadata almost always included a de-identified subject ID, COVID-19 status, age in years and sex. The material from the prospective study consisted of cDNA or gDNA derived from T cells, B-cell-depleted T cells, or PBMCs. Deeply sampled blood TCRbeta repertoires from subjects exposed to, actively infected with, or recovered from COVID-19 were included in the dataset. HLA class I and class II types, where available, came from metadata supplied by the sample provider rather than from assay-based typing. The repertoires were made available in a free public database intended to serve as a resource for research on the immune response to SARS-CoV-2. The samples were drawn from two sources: the first 160 participants of the ongoing ImmuneRACE study, and 1,200 or so subjects contributed by 6 global collaborators.

What the study reported, not specific to this receptor: The amount of clinical and demographic metadata varied by source and participant and was provided uncurated.

V gives up 7 bases and J gives up 4 bases, and the segment between their germline ends measures 13 bases. Spanning cysteine to phenylalanine, the CDR3 consists of 13 amino acids. The entry retains the CDR3 DNA only, 39 bases that are in frame from base 1. The germline V gene (reference sequence) specifies LNHDA as CDR1 and SQIVND as CDR2. The receptor was derived from a man between 18 and 29 years old who had recovered from COVID-19. Here the chain combines TRBV19 and TRBJ1-2; the D region possibly corresponds to TRBD1 (5 bases align). Sequenced material: PBMCs or T cells enriched from blood (not recorded which). Here is the DNA: TGTGCCAGTATGGGGGAGGGGAGCTATGGCTACACCTTC. The translation is CASMGEGSYGYTF.